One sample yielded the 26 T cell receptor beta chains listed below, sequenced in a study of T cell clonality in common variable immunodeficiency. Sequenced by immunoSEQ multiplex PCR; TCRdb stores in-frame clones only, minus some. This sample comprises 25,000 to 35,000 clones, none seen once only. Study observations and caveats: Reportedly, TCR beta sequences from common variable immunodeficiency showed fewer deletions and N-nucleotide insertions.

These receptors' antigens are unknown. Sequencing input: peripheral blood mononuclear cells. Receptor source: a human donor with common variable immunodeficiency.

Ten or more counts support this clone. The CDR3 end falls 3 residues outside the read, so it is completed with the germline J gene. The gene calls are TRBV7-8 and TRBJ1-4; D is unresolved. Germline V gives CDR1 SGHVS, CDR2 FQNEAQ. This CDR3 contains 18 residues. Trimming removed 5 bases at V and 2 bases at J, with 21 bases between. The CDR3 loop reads CASSPPGASPPTNEKLFF. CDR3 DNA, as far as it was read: TGTGCCAGCAGCCCACCAGGTGCCTCCCCGCCTACTAATGAAAAA.

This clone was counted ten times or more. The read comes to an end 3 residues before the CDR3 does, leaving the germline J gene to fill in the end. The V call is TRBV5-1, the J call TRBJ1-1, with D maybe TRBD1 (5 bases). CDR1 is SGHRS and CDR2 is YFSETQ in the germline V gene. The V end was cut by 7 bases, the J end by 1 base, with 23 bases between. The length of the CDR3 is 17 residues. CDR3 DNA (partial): TGCGCCAGCCGTCAGAGCATCCTACAGGCTTCGAACACTGAA. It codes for CASRQSILQASNTE. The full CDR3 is CASRQSILQASNTEAFF.

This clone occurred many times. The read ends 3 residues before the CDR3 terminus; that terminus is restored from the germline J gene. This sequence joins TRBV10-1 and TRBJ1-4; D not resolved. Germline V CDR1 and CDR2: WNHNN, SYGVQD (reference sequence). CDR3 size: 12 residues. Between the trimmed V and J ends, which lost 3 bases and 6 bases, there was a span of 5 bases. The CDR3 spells CASSEGYEKLFF. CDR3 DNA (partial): TGCGCCAGCAGTGAAGGCTATGAAAAA.

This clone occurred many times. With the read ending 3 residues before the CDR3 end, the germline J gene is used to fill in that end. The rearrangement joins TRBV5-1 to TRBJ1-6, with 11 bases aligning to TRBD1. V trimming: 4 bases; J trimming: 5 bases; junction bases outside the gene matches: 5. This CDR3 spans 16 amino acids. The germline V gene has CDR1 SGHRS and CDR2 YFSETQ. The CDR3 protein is CASSGGDRGDNSPLHF. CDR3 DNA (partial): TGCGCCAGCAGCGGCGGGGACAGGGGGGATAATTCACCC.

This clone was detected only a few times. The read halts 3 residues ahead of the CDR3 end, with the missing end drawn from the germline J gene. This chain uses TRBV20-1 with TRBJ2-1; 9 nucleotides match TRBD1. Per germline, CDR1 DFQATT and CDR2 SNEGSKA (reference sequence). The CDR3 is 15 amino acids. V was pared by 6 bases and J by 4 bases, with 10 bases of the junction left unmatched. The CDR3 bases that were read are TGCAGTGCAAGATCCGGGACAGGGAATTACAATGAG. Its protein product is CSARSGTGNYNE. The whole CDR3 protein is CSARSGTGNYNEQFF.

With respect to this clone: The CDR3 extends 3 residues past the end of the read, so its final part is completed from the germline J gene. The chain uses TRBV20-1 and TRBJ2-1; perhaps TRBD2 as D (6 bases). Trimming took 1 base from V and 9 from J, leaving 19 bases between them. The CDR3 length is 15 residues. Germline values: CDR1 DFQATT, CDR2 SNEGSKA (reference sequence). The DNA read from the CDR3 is TGCAGTGCTAGAGTAAGTGGTTTGTCTAGCGCTGAG. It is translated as CSARVSGLSSAE. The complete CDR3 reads CSARVSGLSSAEQFF.

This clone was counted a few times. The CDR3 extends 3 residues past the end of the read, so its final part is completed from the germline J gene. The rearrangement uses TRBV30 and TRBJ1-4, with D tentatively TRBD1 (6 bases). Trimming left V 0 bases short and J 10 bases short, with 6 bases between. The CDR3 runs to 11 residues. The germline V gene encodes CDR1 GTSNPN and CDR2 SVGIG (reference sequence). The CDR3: CAWSVGGKLFF. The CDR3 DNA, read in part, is TGTGCCTGGAGTGTAGGGGGAAAA. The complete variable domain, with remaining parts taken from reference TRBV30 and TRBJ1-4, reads SQTIHQWPATLVQPVGSPLSLECTVEGTSNPNLYWYRQAAGRGLQLLFYSVGIGQISSEVPQNLSASRPQDRQFILSSKKLLLSDSGFYLCAWSVGGKLFFGSGTQLSVL.

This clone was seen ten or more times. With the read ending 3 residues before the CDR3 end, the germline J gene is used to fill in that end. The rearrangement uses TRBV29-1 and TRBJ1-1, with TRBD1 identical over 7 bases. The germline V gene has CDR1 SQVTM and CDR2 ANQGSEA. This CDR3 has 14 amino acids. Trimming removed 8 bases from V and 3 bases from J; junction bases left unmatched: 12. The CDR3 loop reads CSTSLTGKDTEAFF. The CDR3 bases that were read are TGCAGCACCTCCCTGACAGGGAAGGACACTGAA.

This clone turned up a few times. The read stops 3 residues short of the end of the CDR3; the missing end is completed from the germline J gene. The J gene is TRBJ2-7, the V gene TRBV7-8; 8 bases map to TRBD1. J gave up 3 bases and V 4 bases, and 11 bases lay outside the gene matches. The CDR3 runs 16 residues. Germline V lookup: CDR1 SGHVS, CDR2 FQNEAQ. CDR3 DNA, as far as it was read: TGTGCCAGCAGCTCCCGGGCAGGACAGGGCCTCTACGAG. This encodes CASSSRAGQGLYE. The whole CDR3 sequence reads CASSSRAGQGLYEQYF.

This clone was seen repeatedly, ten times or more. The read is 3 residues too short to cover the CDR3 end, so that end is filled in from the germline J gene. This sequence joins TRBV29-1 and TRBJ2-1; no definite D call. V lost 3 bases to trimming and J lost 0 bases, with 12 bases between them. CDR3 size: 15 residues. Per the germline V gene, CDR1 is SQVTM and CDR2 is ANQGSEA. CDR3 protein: CSVERGTTSYNEQFF. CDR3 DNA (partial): TGCAGCGTTGAGCGTGGTACTACCTCCTACAATGAG.

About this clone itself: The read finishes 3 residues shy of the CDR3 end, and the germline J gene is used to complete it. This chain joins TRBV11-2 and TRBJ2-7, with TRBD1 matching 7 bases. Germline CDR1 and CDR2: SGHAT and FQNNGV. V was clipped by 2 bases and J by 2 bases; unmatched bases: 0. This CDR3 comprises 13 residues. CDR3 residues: CASSLTGAYEQYF. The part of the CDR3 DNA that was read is TGTGCCAGCAGCTTAACAGGGGCCTACGAG.

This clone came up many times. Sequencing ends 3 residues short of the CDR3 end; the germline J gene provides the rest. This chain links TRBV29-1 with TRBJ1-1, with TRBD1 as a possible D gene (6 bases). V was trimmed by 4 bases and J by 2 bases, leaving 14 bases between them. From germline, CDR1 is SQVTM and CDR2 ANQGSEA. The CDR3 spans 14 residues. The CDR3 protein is CSVVGAQGNTEAFF. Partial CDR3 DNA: TGCAGCGTTGTAGGTGCACAGGGAAACACTGAA.

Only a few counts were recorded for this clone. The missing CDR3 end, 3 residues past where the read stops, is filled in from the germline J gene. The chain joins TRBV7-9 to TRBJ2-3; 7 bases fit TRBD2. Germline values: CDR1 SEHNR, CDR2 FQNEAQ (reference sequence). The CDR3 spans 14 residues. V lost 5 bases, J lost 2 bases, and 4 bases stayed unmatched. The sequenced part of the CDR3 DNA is TGTGCCAGCAGCCCGCGGGAGCTCACAGATACG. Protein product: CASSPRELTDT. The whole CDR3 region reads CASSPRELTDTQYF.

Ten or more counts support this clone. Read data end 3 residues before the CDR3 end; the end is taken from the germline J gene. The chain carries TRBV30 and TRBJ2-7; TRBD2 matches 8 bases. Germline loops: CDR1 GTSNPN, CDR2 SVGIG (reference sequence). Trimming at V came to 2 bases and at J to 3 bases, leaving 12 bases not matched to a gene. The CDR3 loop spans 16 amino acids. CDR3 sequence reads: CAWSPRPLAAIYEQYF. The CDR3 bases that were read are TGTGCCTGGAGTCCACGTCCACTAGCGGCGATCTACGAG.

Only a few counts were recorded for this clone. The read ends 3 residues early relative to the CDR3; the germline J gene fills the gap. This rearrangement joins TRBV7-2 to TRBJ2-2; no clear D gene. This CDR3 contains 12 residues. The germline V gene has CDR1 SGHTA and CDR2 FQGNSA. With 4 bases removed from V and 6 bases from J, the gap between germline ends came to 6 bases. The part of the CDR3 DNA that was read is TGTGCCAGCAGCTCCGTCCCCGGGGAG. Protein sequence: CASSSVPGE. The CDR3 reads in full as CASSSVPGELFF.

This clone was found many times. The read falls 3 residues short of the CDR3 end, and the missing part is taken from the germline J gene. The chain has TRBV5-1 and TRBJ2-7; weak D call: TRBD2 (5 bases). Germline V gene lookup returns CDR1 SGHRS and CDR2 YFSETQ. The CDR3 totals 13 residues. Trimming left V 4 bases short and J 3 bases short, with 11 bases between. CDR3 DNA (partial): TGCGCCAGCAGCCGAGAGGGCAGCTACGAG. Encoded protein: CASSREGSYE. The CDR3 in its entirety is CASSREGSYEQYF.

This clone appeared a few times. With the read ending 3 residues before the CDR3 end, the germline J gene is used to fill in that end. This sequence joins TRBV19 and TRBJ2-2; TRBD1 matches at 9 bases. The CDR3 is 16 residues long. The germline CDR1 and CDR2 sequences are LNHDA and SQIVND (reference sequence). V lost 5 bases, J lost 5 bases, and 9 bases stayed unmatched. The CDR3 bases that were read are TGTGCCAGTAGTCTCACAGGGGGCTTTTTAACCGGGGAG. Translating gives CASSLTGGFLTGE. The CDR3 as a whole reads CASSLTGGFLTGELFF.

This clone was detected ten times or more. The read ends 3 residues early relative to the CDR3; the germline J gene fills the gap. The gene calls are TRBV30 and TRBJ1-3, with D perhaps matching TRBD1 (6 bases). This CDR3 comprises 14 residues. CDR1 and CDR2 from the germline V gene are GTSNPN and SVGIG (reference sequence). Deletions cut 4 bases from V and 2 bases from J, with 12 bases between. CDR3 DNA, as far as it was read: TGTGCCTGGATGTTCCGGACAGCTGGAAACACC. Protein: CAWMFRTAGNT. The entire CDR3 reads CAWMFRTAGNTIYF.

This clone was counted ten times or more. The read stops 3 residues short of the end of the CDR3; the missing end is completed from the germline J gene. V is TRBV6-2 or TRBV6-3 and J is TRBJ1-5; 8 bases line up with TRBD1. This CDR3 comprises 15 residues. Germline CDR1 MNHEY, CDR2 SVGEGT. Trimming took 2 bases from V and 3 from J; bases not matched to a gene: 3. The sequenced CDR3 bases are TGTGCCAGCAGTTACCCGGGACAGGCCAATCAGCCC. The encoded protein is CASSYPGQANQP. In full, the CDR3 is CASSYPGQANQPQHF.

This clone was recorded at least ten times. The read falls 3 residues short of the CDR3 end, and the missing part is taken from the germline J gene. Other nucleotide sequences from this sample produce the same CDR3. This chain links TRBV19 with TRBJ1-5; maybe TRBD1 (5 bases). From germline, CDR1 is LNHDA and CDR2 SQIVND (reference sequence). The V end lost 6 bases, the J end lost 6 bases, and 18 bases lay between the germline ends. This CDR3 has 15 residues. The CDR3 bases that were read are TGTGCCAGTAGAGAAGGCCTGGGGGGTGTTCAGCCC. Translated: CASREGLGGVQP. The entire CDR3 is CASREGLGGVQPQHF.

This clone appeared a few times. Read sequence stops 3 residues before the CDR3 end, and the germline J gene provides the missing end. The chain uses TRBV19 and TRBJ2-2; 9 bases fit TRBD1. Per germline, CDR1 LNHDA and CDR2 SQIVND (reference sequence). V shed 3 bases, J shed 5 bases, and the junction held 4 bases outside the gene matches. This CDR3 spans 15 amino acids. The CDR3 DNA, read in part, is TGTGCCAGTAGTATCGGACAGGGGTGGACCGGGGAG. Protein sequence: CASSIGQGWTGE. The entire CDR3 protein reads CASSIGQGWTGELFF.

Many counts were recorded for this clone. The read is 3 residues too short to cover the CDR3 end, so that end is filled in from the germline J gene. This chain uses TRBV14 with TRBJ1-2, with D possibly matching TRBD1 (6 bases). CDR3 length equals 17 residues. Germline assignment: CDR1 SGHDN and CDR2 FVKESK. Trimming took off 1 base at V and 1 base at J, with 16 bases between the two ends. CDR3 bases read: TGTGCCAGCAGCCAAGGAGGTTCAGGGGCGATTAACTATGGC. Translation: CASSQGGSGAINYG. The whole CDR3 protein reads CASSQGGSGAINYGYTF.

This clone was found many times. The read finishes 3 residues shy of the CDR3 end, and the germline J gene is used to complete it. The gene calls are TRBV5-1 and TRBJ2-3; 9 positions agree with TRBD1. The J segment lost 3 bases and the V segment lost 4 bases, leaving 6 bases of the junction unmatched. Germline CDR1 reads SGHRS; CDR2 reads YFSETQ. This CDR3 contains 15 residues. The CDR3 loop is CASSPRTGETDTQYF. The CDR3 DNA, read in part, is TGCGCCAGCAGCCCACGGACAGGGGAGACAGATACG.

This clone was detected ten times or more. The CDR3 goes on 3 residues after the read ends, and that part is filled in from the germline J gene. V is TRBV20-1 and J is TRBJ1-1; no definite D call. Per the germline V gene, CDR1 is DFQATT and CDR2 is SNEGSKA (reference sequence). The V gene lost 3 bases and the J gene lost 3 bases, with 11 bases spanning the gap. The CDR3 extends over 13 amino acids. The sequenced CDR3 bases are TGCAGTGCTAGTTCCAACCCGGACACTGAA. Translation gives CSASSNPDTE. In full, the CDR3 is CSASSNPDTEAFF.

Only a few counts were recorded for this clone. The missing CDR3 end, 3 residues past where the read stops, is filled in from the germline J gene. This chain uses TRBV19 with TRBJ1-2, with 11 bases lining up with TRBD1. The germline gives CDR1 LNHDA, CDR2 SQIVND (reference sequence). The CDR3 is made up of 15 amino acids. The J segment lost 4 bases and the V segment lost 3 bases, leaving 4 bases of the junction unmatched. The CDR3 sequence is CASSIAGTGGYGYTF. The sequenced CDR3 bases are TGTGCCAGTAGTATCGCCGGGACAGGGGGCTATGGC.

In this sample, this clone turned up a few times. CDR3 region: CASRGTSGRVSSYNEQFF. CDR3 bases read: TGTGCCAGTAGGGGAACTAGCGGGAGGGTAAGCTCCTACAATGAG. This chain connects TRBV19 to TRBJ2-1; 13 bases are a match to TRBD2. The missing CDR3 end, 3 residues past where the read stops, is filled in from the germline J gene. CDR1 and CDR2 (germline): LNHDA, SQIVND (reference sequence). The junction had 8 bases not matched to a gene; V was cut back by 6 bases and J by 0 bases. The CDR3 consists of 18 residues. The full variable domain, with the rest looked up from reference TRBV19 and TRBJ2-1, is DGGITQSPKYLFRKEGQNVTLSCEQNLNHDAMYWYRQDPGQGLRLIYYSQIVNDFQKGDIAEGYSVSREKKESFPLTVTSAQKNPTAFYLCASRGTSGRVSSYNEQFFGPGTRLTVL.